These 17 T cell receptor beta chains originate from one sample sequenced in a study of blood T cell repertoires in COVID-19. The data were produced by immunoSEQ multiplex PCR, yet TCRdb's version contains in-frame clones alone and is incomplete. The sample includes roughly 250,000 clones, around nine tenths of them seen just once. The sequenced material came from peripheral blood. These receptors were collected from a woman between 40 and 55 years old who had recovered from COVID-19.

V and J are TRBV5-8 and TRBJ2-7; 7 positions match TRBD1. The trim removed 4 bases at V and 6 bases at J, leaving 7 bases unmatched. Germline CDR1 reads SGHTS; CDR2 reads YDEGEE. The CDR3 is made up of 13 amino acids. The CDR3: CASSPGPGGEQYF. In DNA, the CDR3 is TGTGCCAGCAGCCCGGGGCCAGGGGGCGAGCAGTACTTC.

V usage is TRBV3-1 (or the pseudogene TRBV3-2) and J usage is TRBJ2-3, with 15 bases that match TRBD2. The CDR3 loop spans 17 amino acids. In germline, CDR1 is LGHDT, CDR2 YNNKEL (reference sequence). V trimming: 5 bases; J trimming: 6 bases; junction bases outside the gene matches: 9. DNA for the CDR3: TGTGCCAGCAGCGGCAGGACTAGCGGGAGGGCCGAGGATACGCAGTATTTT. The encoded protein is CASSGRTSGRAEDTQYF.

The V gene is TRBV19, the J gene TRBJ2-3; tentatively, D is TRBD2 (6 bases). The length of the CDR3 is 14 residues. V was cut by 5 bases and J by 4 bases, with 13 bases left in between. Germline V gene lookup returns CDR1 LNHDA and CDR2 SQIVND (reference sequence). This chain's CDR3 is CASSFSGDSDTQYF. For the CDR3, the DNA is TGTGCCAGTAGTTTTTCGGGGGACTCAGATACGCAGTATTTT. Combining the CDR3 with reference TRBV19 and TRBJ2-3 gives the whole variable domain DGGITQSPKYLFRKEGQNVTLSCEQNLNHDAMYWYRQDPGQGLRLIYYSQIVNDFQKGDIAEGYSVSREKKESFPLTVTSAQKNPTAFYLCASSFSGDSDTQYFGPGTRLTVL.

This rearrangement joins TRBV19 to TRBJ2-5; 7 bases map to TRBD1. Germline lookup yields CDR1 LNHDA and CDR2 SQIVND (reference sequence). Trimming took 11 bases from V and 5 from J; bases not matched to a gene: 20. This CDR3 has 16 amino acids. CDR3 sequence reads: CAGGKRGQWVLETQYF. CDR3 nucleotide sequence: TGTGCCGGGGGAAAGAGGGGACAGTGGGTCTTGGAGACCCAGTACTTC.

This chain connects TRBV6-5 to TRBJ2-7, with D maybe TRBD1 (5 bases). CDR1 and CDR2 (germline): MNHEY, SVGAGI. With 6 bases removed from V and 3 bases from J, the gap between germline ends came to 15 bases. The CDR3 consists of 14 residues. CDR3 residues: CASRKGQGIYEQYF. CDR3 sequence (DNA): TGTGCCAGCAGAAAGGGGCAGGGCATCTACGAGCAGTACTTC.

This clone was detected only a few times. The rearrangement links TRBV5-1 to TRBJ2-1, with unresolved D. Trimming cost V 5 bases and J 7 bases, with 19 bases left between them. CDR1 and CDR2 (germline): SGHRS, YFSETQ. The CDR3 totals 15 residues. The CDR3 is CASRTQAMTWNEQFF. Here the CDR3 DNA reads TGCGCCAGCAGAACTCAAGCGATGACTTGGAATGAGCAGTTCTTC.

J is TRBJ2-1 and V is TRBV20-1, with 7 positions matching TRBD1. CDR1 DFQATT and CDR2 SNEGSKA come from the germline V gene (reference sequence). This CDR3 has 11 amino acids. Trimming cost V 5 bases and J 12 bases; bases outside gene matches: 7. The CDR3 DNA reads TGCAGTGCTGACACAGGGGTGGGGCAGTTCTTC. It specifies CSADTGVGQFF.

The chain's CDR3 is CASNQGAGMQPQHF. CDR3 nucleotides: TGTGCCAGCAACCAAGGAGCCGGCATGCAGCCCCAGCATTTT. The chain joins TRBV7-9 to TRBJ1-5; D call uncertain. Germline CDR1 reads SEHNR; CDR2 reads FQNEAQ (reference sequence). The CDR3 covers 14 residues. The V and J ends lost 7 bases and 7 bases respectively, with 17 bases between them.

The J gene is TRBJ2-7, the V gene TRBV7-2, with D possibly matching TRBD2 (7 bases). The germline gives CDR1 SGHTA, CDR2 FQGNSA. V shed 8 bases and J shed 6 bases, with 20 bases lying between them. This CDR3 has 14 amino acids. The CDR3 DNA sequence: TGTGCCAGCGCTTCGATAGGGGGGGCACGCGAGCAGTACTTC. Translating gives CASASIGGAREQYF.

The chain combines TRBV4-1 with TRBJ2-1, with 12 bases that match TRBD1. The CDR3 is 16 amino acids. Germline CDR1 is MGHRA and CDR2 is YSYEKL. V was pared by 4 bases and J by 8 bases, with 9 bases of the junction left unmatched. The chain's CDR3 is CASSPYRDRGQDEQFF. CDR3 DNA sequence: TGCGCCAGCAGCCCCTACCGGGACAGGGGGCAGGATGAGCAGTTCTTC.

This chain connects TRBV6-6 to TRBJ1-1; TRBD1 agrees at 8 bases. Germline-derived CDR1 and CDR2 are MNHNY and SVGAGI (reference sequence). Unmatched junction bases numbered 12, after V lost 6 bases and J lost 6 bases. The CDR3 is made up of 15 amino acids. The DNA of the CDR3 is TGTGCCAGCAGCCTGAGACAGGGGCGTGACTCTGAAGCTTTCTTT. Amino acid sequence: CASSLRQGRDSEAFF.

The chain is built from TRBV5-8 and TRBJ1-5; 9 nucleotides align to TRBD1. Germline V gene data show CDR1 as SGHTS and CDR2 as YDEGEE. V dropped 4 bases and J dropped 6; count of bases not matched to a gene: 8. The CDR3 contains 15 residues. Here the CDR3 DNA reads TGTGCCAGCAGCAGAGGACAGGGGAGGCGTCAGCCCCAGCATTTT. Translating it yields CASSRGQGRRQPQHF.

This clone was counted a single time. This chain's CDR3 is CASMDRGLSYEQYF. The CDR3, as DNA: TGTGCCAGCATGGACAGGGGGCTATCCTACGAGCAGTACTTC. The rearrangement joins TRBV28 to TRBJ2-7, with TRBD1 matching over 11 bases. Germline V lookup: CDR1 MDHEN, CDR2 SYDVKM. V lost 7 bases to trimming and J lost 1 base; unmatched junction nucleotides: 3. The CDR3 runs to 14 residues.

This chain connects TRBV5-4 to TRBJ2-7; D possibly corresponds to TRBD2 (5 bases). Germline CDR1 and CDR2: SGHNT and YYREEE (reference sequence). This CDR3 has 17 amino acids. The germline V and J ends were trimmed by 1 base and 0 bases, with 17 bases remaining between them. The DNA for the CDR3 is TGTGCCAGCAGCTTGCTGGGGTTCGGGGAGCGCTCCTACGAGCAGTACTTC. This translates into CASSLLGFGERSYEQYF. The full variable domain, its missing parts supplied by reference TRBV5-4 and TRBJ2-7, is ETGVTQSPTHLIKTRGQQVTLRCSSQSGHNTVSWYQQALGQGPQFIFQYYREEENGRGNFPPRFSGLQFPNYSSELNVNALELDDSALYLCASSLLGFGERSYEQYFGPGTRLTVT.

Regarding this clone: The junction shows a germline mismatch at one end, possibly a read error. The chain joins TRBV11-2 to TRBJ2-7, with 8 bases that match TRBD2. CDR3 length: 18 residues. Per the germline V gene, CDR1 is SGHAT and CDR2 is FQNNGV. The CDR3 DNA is TGTGCCAGCAGCTTAATAACCCCCCTTGCGGGGGGACTCTACGGGCAGTACTTC. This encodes CASSLITPLAGGLYGQYF. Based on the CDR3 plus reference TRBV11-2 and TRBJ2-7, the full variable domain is EAGVAQSPRYKIIEKRQSVAFWCNPISGHATLYWYQQILGQGPKLLIQFQNNGVVDDSQLPKDRFSAERLKGVDSTLKIQPAKLEDSAVYLCASSLITPLAGGLYGQYFGPGTRLTVT.

The chain's CDR3 is CASSRTSPEQYF. In DNA, the CDR3 is TGTGCCAGCAGCCGGACTAGCCCCGAGCAGTACTTC. The rearrangement links TRBV11-2 to TRBJ2-7; 8 bases line up with TRBD2. CDR1 and CDR2 (germline): SGHAT, FQNNGV. The CDR3 sequence is 12 residues long. Trimming at V came to 5 bases and at J to 6 bases, leaving 3 bases not matched to a gene.

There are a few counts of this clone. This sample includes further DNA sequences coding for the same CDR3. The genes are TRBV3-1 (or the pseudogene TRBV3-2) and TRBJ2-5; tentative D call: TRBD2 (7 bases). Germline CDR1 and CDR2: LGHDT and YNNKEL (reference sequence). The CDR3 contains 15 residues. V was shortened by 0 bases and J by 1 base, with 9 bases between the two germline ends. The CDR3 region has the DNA TGTGCCAGCAGCCAAGAGGCGGGGGCCCAAGAGACCCAGTACTTC. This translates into CASSQEAGAQETQYF.